The TCR beta chain under discussion was sequenced for a study of cytomegalovirus exposure and HLA in healthy donors. It was with 60 Vbeta and 13 Jbeta primers that the PCR ran. Sequenced by immunoSEQ multiplex PCR; TCRdb stores in-frame clones only, minus some. This sample carries tens of thousands of clones, around 50% of them seen once, and the ten largest clones take about 12%. Findings and limits, study-wide: According to a later analysis, donors in an Asian-associated ancestry cluster reportedly had fewer N-insertions than the roughly 720-donor mean. TCR beta V- and J-gene trimming was later associated with a missense DCLRE1C variant.

To note about this clone: Its antigen is as yet unknown.

The V and J ends lost 4 bases and 4 bases, in that order; junction bases with no gene match: 8. The germline V gene has CDR1 SGDLS and CDR2 YYNGEE. This CDR3 comprises 15 residues. The chain uses TRBV9 and TRBJ1-3; the match to TRBD1 covers 7 bases. The sample consisted of PBMCs. The receptor's source is a human donor in good health. The CDR3 nucleotides read TGTGCCAGCAGCCCTAGACAGGGAGACGGAAACACCATATATTTT. Amino acid sequence: CASSPRQGDGNTIYF.